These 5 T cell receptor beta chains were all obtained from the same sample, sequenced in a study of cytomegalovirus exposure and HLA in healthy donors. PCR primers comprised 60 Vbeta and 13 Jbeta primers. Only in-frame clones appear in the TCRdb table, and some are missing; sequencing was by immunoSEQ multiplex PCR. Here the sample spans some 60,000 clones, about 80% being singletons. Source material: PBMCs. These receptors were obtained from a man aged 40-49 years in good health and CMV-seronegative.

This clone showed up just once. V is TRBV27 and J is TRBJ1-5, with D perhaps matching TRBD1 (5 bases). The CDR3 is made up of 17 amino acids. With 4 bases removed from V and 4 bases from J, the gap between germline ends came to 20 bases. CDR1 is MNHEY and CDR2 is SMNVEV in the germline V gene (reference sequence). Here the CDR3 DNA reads TGTGCCAGCAGTTCTTTTCAACTGGTGGGGACTAATCAGCCCCAGCATTTT. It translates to CASSSFQLVGTNQPQHF.

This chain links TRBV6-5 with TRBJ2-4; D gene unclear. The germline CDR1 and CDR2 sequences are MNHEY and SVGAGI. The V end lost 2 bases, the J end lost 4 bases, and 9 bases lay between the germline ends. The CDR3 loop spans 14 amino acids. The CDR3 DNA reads TGTGCCAGCAGTTACCGCGGAGTAAAAAACATTCAGTACTTC. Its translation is CASSYRGVKNIQYF.

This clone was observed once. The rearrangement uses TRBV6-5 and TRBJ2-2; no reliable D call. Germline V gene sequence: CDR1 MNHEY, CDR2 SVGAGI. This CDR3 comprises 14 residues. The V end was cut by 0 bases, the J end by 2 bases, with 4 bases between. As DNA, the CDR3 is TGTGCCAGCAGTTACTCCCTAAACACCGGGGAGCTGTTTTTT. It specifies CASSYSLNTGELFF.

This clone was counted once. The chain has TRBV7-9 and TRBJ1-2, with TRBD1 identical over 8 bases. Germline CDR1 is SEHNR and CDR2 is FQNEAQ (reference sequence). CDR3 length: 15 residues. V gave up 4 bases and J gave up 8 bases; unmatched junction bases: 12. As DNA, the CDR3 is TGTGCCAGCAGCTCCGGGACAGGCGCCTTTGGGGGCTACACCTTC. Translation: CASSSGTGAFGGYTF.

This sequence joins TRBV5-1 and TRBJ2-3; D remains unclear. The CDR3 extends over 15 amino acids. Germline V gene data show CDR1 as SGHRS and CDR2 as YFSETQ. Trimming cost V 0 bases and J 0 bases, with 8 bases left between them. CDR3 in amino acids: CASSLAGSSTDTQYF. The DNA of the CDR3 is TGCGCCAGCAGCTTGGCGGGTTCTAGCACAGATACGCAGTATTTT.